There are many counts of the clone carrying this T cell receptor beta chain. This entry is derived from a study of glioma-infiltrating T cells. TCR alpha and beta CDR3 regions were amplified from RNA using iRepertoire nested multiplex PCR. One entry per CDR3 protein, called by TCRdb with MiXCR from the multiplex PCR reads. The sample yields about 21,000 distinct CDR3 sequences, about 26% seen once. Trimming took 5 bases from V and 5 from J; bases not matched to a gene: 6. The germline gives CDR1 SEHNR, CDR2 FQNEAQ (reference sequence). CDR3 length: 14 residues. Source material: glioma tissue, nonneoplastic brain tissue, or PBMCs (not recorded which). The genes are TRBV7-9 and TRBJ1-1; 9 nucleotides match TRBD1. This sequence was found in a human donor with low-grade glioma or glioblastoma, undergoing nonglioma brain surgery, or in good health (not recorded which). The DNA of the CDR3 is TGTGCCAGCAGCCTACAGGGGGCAAAGACTGAAGCTTTCTTT. Protein sequence: CASSLQGAKTEAFF.